The 19 T cell receptor beta chains below come from one sample, sequenced in a study of graft-versus-host responses after intestinal transplantation. Clones were sequenced by immunoSEQ multiplex PCR, and TCRdb holds only the in-frame ones, with some missing. The repertoire has tens of thousands of clones, 75% to 95% of them found once; the top ten carry approximately 5.6%. These receptors have no identified antigens. The specimen comprised unstimulated CD8+ T cells sorted from spleen or lymph node cells, sampled before intestinal transplant. The receptors derive from a human donor who received an intestinal transplant.

The rearrangement uses TRBV29-1 and TRBJ2-1; D is possibly TRBD2 (5 bases). The CDR3 totals 13 residues. V was shortened by 4 bases and J by 6 bases, with 13 bases between the two germline ends. Germline V gene lookup returns CDR1 SQVTM and CDR2 ANQGSEA. CDR3 sequence: CSVVGERANEQFF. The CDR3 DNA sequence: TGCAGCGTTGTCGGGGAACGGGCCAATGAGCAGTTCTTC.

This chain links TRBV11-2 with TRBJ2-7; tentatively, D is TRBD1 (6 bases). Trimming took 3 bases from V and 2 from J, leaving 14 bases between them. CDR1 SGHAT and CDR2 FQNNGV come from the germline V gene. This CDR3 region has 15 residues. The DNA of the CDR3 is TGTGCCAGCAGCTTGTCTCAAGGGGGAACCTACGAGCAGTACTTC. Its protein product is CASSLSQGGTYEQYF.

This chain uses TRBV7-3 with TRBJ1-1, with D unclear. The CDR3 runs 12 residues. V was shortened by 5 bases and J by 5 bases, with 9 bases between the two germline ends. Germline CDR1 is SGHTA and CDR2 is FQGTGA. The CDR3, as DNA: TGTGCCAGCAGCATAGGGAGGACTGAAGCTTTCTTT. Protein sequence: CASSIGRTEAFF.

The gene calls are TRBV9 and TRBJ2-2; 11 nucleotides agree with TRBD1. Trimming cost V 3 bases and J 4 bases; bases outside gene matches: 11. Germline CDR1 is SGDLS and CDR2 is YYNGEE. The CDR3 has 18 amino acids. The CDR3 region has the DNA TGTGCCAGCAGCGGGATGGGACAGGGGGTTTTCGGCACCGGGGAGCTGTTTTTT. Protein sequence: CASSGMGQGVFGTGELFF.

The V gene is TRBV5-6, the J gene TRBJ2-3; 9 bases agree with TRBD1. Germline V gives CDR1 SGHDT, CDR2 YYEEEE. J was trimmed by 6 bases and V by 4 bases; bases with no gene match: 9. This CDR3 is 15 amino acids long. The CDR3 sequence is CASSPGDRAPDTQYF. In DNA, the CDR3 is TGTGCCAGCAGCCCGGGGGACAGGGCCCCTGATACGCAGTATTTT.

J is TRBJ2-5 and V is TRBV9, with 14 bases identical to TRBD2. With 0 bases clipped from V and 0 bases from J, the junction kept 1 base outside the gene matches. The CDR3 consists of 17 residues. The V gene's germline CDR1 is SGDLS and CDR2 YYNGEE. This chain's CDR3 is CASSVGTSGGYQETQYF. The CDR3, as DNA: TGTGCCAGCAGCGTAGGGACTAGCGGGGGGTACCAAGAGACCCAGTACTTC.

The chain is built from TRBV7-9 and TRBJ2-1, with 10 bases identical to TRBD2. The length of the CDR3 is 16 residues. V was pared by 1 base and J by 7 bases, with 7 bases of the junction left unmatched. Germline V gene sequence: CDR1 SEHNR, CDR2 FQNEAQ (reference sequence). CDR3 protein: CASSLVVAGGPNEQFF. CDR3 in DNA: TGTGCCAGCAGCTTAGTGGTAGCGGGGGGCCCGAATGAGCAGTTCTTC.

The chain has TRBV5-6 and TRBJ1-1; 7 bases fit TRBD1. The CDR3 consists of 14 residues. V was pared by 4 bases and J by 6 bases, with 9 bases of the junction left unmatched. Germline lookup yields CDR1 SGHDT and CDR2 YYEEEE. The CDR3 sequence: CASSPPDRESEAFF. DNA for the CDR3: TGTGCCAGCAGCCCCCCCGACAGGGAGTCTGAAGCTTTCTTT.

The CDR3 coding sequence is TGCAGCGGGGAGGTTGAGTCCTACGAGCAGTACTTC. Amino acids: CSGEVESYEQYF. The rearrangement uses TRBV29-1 and TRBJ2-7; D might be TRBD2 (6 bases). Trimming took 7 bases from V and 1 from J, leaving 11 bases between them. The V gene's germline CDR1 is SQVTM and CDR2 ANQGSEA. This CDR3 has 12 residues.

V usage is TRBV4-1 and J usage is TRBJ2-7; 7 nucleotides agree with TRBD2. This CDR3 contains 15 residues. From germline, CDR1 is MGHRA and CDR2 YSYEKL. V trimming: 3 bases; J trimming: 6 bases; junction bases outside the gene matches: 11. CDR3 DNA: TGCGCCAGCAGCCAGACCGGGACTATCTTTGTCGAGCAGTACTTC. Its protein is CASSQTGTIFVEQYF.

The genes are TRBV7-2 and TRBJ2-5; 9 nucleotides line up with TRBD2. Trimming at V came to 6 bases and at J to 7 bases, leaving 9 bases not matched to a gene. The CDR3 spans 14 residues. Per germline, CDR1 SGHTA and CDR2 FQGNSA. For the CDR3, the DNA is TGTGCCAGCAGATTTAGCGGGAGTGTGGGGACCCAGTACTTC. Protein product: CASRFSGSVGTQYF.

The V gene is TRBV15, the J gene TRBJ1-4; D unresolved. The germline V gene has CDR1 LNHNV and CDR2 YYDKDF (reference sequence). The CDR3 loop spans 15 amino acids. The germline V and J ends were trimmed by 4 bases and 2 bases, with 11 bases remaining between them. The CDR3 DNA is TGTGCCACCAGCACCCCCTTCGGGACTAATGAAAAACTGTTTTTT. The encoded protein is CATSTPFGTNEKLFF.

CDR3 amino acids: CATSFSTNEKLFF. DNA for the CDR3: TGTGCCACTTCGTTTTCAACTAATGAAAAACTGTTTTTT. This sequence joins TRBV28 and TRBJ1-4; D is undetermined. There are 13 residues in the CDR3. The V gene's germline CDR1 is MDHEN and CDR2 SYDVKM. V shed 10 bases and J shed 0 bases, with 9 bases lying between them.

Here the CDR3 reads CASSRAGTANTEAFF. The CDR3 DNA reads TGTGCCAGCAGCCGGGCGGGGACGGCAAACACTGAAGCTTTCTTT. The rearrangement uses TRBV11-2 and TRBJ1-1; maybe TRBD1 (5 bases). Germline assignment: CDR1 SGHAT and CDR2 FQNNGV. The CDR3 has 15 residues. The germline V and J ends were trimmed by 5 bases and 2 bases, with 15 bases remaining between them. The complete variable domain, with remaining parts taken from reference TRBV11-2 and TRBJ1-1, reads EAGVAQSPRYKIIEKRQSVAFWCNPISGHATLYWYQQILGQGPKLLIQFQNNGVVDDSQLPKDRFSAERLKGVDSTLKIQPAKLEDSAVYLCASSRAGTANTEAFFGQGTRLTVV.

The chain uses TRBV4-1 and TRBJ2-7; no reliable D call. CDR3 length equals 13 residues. The V end was cut by 0 bases, the J end by 1 base, with 4 bases between. CDR1 and CDR2 (germline): MGHRA, YSYEKL. In nucleotides, the CDR3 is TGCGCCAGCAGCCAAGAGTGGTCCTACGAGCAGTACTTC. Protein sequence: CASSQEWSYEQYF.

The chain uses TRBV6-4 and TRBJ1-4; 11 nucleotides match TRBD1. CDR3 length: 16 residues. V shed 10 bases, J shed 2 bases, and the junction held 9 bases outside the gene matches. Looked up from germline, CDR1 is MRHNA and CDR2 is SNTAGT. The CDR3 nucleotides are TGTGCCATCAGGCCGGGACAGGGGGAGACTAATGAAAAACTGTTTTTT. Its translation is CAIRPGQGETNEKLFF.

Note on this clone: The germline gene is not matched at one end of the junction; a read error may be the cause. This chain links TRBV7-9 with TRBJ2-1, with D possibly TRBD1 on 6 matching bases. Germline CDR1 is SEHNR and CDR2 is FQNEAQ (reference sequence). The CDR3 extends over 13 amino acids. The CDR3, as DNA: TGTGCCAGCACCTTAGGGGGATTCAATGAGCAGTTCTTC. It translates to CASTLGGFNEQFF. Looking up the rest from reference TRBV7-9 and TRBJ2-1 gives the full variable domain: DTGVSQNPRHKITKRGQNVTFRCDPISEHNRLYWYRQTLGQGPEFLTYFQNEAQLEKSRLLSDRFSAERPKGSFSTLEIQRTEQGDSAMYLCASTLGGFNEQFFGPGTRLTVL.

This clone is a singleton in its sample. V and J are TRBV11-2 and TRBJ2-2, with a possible D match to TRBD1 (7 bases). The CDR3 consists of 17 residues. Trimming took off 0 bases at V and 2 bases at J, with 13 bases between the two ends. Germline CDR1 SGHAT, CDR2 FQNNGV. Here the CDR3 reads CASSLDPGGGNTGELFF. DNA of the CDR3: TGTGCCAGCAGCTTAGATCCAGGAGGGGGCAACACCGGGGAGCTGTTTTTT.

The chain has TRBV5-4 and TRBJ2-5, with D possibly matching TRBD2 (6 bases). Trimming took 3 bases from V and 2 from J, leaving 11 bases between them. The CDR3 loop spans 14 amino acids. The germline CDR1 and CDR2 sequences are SGHNT and YYREEE (reference sequence). The CDR3 spells CASSSVAEQETQYF. For the CDR3, the DNA is TGTGCCAGCAGCTCGGTAGCGGAACAAGAGACCCAGTACTTC.